This T cell receptor beta chain emerged from a study of regulatory T cells in long-lasting Graves disease (dated by TCRdb to the early 2020s). Context from the whole study: Newly diagnosed Graves' disease patients had taken antithyroid drugs for less than 3 months. This study used TCR sequencing and RNA sequencing of peripheral blood to compare persistent Graves' disease patients against newly diagnosed Graves' disease patients. The study was conducted in China and was registered as a clinical trial. TCR sequencing covered about 13 persistent and 20 or so newly diagnosed Graves' disease patients, 33 samples in total.

Only one count was recorded for this clonotype. The antigen it recognizes is unknown. Since a much larger clone is just one base distant, this may be a read error. The library was obtained by multiplex PCR. Sequencing used an Illumina HiSeq 4000. CDR3 regions were amplified by Arm-PCR with iRepertoire HTBI primers to construct TCR beta libraries. PCR products were gel purified before sequencing. Per the authors' processing: A total of fewer than 80 TRBV and about 13 TRBJ segments were identified across samples and were used for gene usage analysis of CDR3 amino acid clonotypes. COPE and FqMerger were used to merge the filtered high-quality paired reads into contigs. BLAST was used to align contigs to IMGT TRBV, TRBD and TRBJ reference genes, with CDR3 defined following IMGT. Clonotypes above 0.1% frequency were classified as highly expanded clones. Shannon entropy was used to measure repertoire diversity, and the Gini coefficient was used to measure V-J evenness. Public clonotypes were defined as clonotypes shared by more than one individual. The public reads were reprocessed in TCRdb via fastp at Q25 and MiXCR, keeping in-frame beta chains. When rows share a CDR3 protein, they turn into one entry using the most common DNA and genes. These V and J calls derive from TCRdb rather than the authors' analysis. This sample holds some 500,000 distinct CDR3 sequences; about 13% were observed only once. The ten largest clones represent roughly a tenth of the sample.

Between the V and J ends, shortened by 0 bases and 7 bases respectively, the junction contains 15 bases. The CDR3, from cysteine to phenylalanine, totals 15 residues. The sequence is cut down to CDR3 DNA, 45 bases in frame from base 1. As encoded in the germline V gene (reference sequence), CDR1 is LNHNV while CDR2 is YYDKDF. What the time point label conveys for this sample: newly diagnosed GD, antithyroid drugs for less than 3 months. RNA was extracted from PBMCs in TRIzol for both TCR sequencing and RNA sequencing. The diagnosis of Graves' disease was made according to American Thyroid Association guidelines. Patients for the study were recruited at an endocrinology department in Xi'an, China. Each patient gave approximately 9.7 milliliters of peripheral blood, collected in an EDTA anticoagulant tube. Ficoll Paque Plus density gradient separation was used to isolate PBMCs, and no further T cell sorting was performed. An Agilent 2100 Bioanalyzer and agarose gel were used to check RNA quality, while a NanoDrop 2000 measured RNA concentration.

Study-level results and caveats: Only the TCR beta chain was sequenced and analyzed. Peripheral blood alone was examined, since thyroid tissue, which constituted the primary lesion, could not be accessed. TRBV28, TRBJ1-2 and TRBJ2-5 were preferentially used in persistent disease, while TRBV20-1 and TRBJ2-1 were favored in newly diagnosed disease. The authors noted that the small sample size was a limitation that may lower accuracy. Compared with newly diagnosed patients, patients with persistent Graves' disease had lower TCR Shannon entropy and fewer highly expanded clones, which suggests clonal expansion. A larger number of public clonotypes was shared among persistent patients (approximately 2,600) than among newly diagnosed patients (about 990).

This same sample was also taken into another study, of T cells in Graves' hyperthyroidism and ophthalmopathy. The second study reports: Stable Graves' hyperthyroidism was defined as no progression to ophthalmopathy during 18 months of follow-up. Hyperthyroidism patients were newly diagnosed, with disease duration under 2 months, and aged 18 to 65 years. Patients with uncontrolled infections, other autoimmune diseases, pregnancy or lactation were excluded. Diagnoses were established on the basis of clinical symptoms, serum thyroxine and TRAb, thyroid ultrasound, and orbital computed tomography. For the first round of RT-PCR on the TCR CDR3, the HTBI primer set was used together with the Qiagen OneStep RT-PCR kit. Blood samples also contained most of the expanded thyroid clonotypes (frequency above 0.001), which suggests that blood repertoires may reflect thyroid immune responses. A model built on a 13 V-J signature distinguished ophthalmopathy from stable hyperthyroidism, reaching around 88% sensitivity and approximately 81% specificity in cross-validation and 80%/75% in testing. In validation, the model predicted progression to ophthalmopathy a median of roughly 6.5 months before onset, with roughly 71% sensitivity and 72.22% specificity. A discovery cohort of about a hundred patients, 43 with Graves' ophthalmopathy and approximately 57 with stable Graves' hyperthyroidism, was used to find distinguishing TCR V-J signatures. Prospective prediction of ophthalmopathy was tested in an independent validation cohort consisting of under 20 hyperthyroidism patients and some 17 patients who later progressed to ophthalmopathy. The 90 to 100 discovery patients were randomly split 7:3 into training and test sets. In addition, the study compared T-cell repertoires in thyroid tissue and in blood from over 5 Graves' hyperthyroidism patients. Following sampling, methimazole starting at 30 mg daily was given to hyperthyroidism patients, and high-dose intravenous methylprednisolone was given to ophthalmopathy patients. Libraries were constructed in a second round of multiplex PCR, after which size selection and purification were performed. Libraries were sequenced paired-end with 100 bp reads on an Illumina HiSeq2000. SOAPnuke was used to process the raw data, with reads discarded if the reads contained adapters or uncalled bases, had a mean Phred below 15, or lacked an exact constant-primer or identifier match. COPE v1.2.5 was used to merge the high-quality paired reads, and each unique nucleotide sequence was defined as a clonotype. MiTCR v1.1 was used to align clonotypes to the IMGT TRBV, TRBD and TRBJ reference segments. The analysis included only V-J combinations with a frequency above 0.0001, which together covered about 99% of the repertoires. A TCS score was defined as the ratio of F50 (clonal expansion) to E x V (chaos), with BLOSUM62-based TCRdist applied between CDR3 peptides within each V-J. Welch's t-statistics and random forest reduced 514 V-J features to under 15, which were used in a naive Bayes classifier (R e1071). No statistical method was used to fix the sample size in advance, and group allocation was not hidden from the investigators. The paper reports TCR Vbeta CDR3 sequencing of 135 peripheral blood samples: 43 ophthalmopathy, fewer than 85 hyperthyroidism and approximately 17 progressor patients.

The receptor chain draws on TRBV15 and TRBJ1-1, with the D gene call left open. The starting material was peripheral blood mononuclear cells (PBMCs), obtained at new diagnosis, from a patient treated with antithyroid drugs. This TCR was recovered from a man under 40 with Graves disease. Donor details come from another sample of the same person, matched by shared clones. The CDR3 sequence is CATSRDGLRFGEAFF. The bases read TGTGCCACCAGCAGAGATGGGCTGAGGTTTGGTGAAGCTTTCTTT.